A selection of T cell receptor beta chains follows, all from one sample in a study of blood T cell repertoires in COVID-19. TCRdb's copy holds only in-frame clones and misses some; the assay was immunoSEQ multiplex PCR. This sample carries 150,000 to 200,000 clones, about three quarters of them seen once, and the ten largest clones take about 10%. Sample: peripheral blood. These receptors were obtained from a woman over 75 with COVID-19, enrolled during active disease. Both conserved end residues are part of each CDR3. A D gene is named only where the DNA matches it firmly. The size of a clone is reported for some rows only, either as once, few or many, or as a class for expanded clones.

cdr3_nt: TGTGCCACCAGTGATCCGCGGCTCTACAATGAGCAGTTCTTC; cdr3_aa: CATSDPRLYNEQFF; v_call: TRBV24-1; d_call: -; clone_size: few; j_call: TRBJ2-1
cdr3_nt: TGTGCCAGCAGCCGCGCCGGGACTTCCCCACGGGAGACCCAGTACTTC; cdr3_aa: CASSRAGTSPRETQYF; v_call: TRBV5-5; d_call: -; clone_size: -; j_call: TRBJ2-5
cdr3_nt: TGTGCCTGGAGTCCGGGTAGCAATCAGCCCCAGCATTTT; cdr3_aa: CAWSPGSNQPQHF; v_call: TRBV30; d_call: -; clone_size: -; j_call: TRBJ1-5
cdr3_nt: TGTGCCAGTAGCAGCGGGAGGTACACCGGGGAGCTGTTTTTT; cdr3_aa: CASSSGRYTGELFF; v_call: TRBV19; d_call: TRBD2; clone_size: once; j_call: TRBJ2-2
cdr3_nt: TGTGCCAGTAGTATGCGACAGGGAGGCTACGAGCAGTACTTC; cdr3_aa: CASSMRQGGYEQYF; v_call: TRBV19; d_call: -; clone_size: few; j_call: TRBJ2-7
cdr3_nt: TGTGCCAGCTCAGATGGACAGGGAGGGTACGAGCAGTACTTC; cdr3_aa: CASSDGQGGYEQYF; v_call: TRBV18; d_call: -; clone_size: once; j_call: TRBJ2-7
cdr3_nt: TGTGCCAGCAGTTTACTACTAGCGGTCTACGAGCAGTACTTC; cdr3_aa: CASSLLLAVYEQYF; v_call: TRBV28; d_call: TRBD2; clone_size: -; j_call: TRBJ2-7
cdr3_nt: TGTGCCAGCAGTACCCTCAGGCTAGCCAAAAACATTCAGTACTTC; cdr3_aa: CASSTLRLAKNIQYF; v_call: TRBV28; d_call: -; clone_size: -; j_call: TRBJ2-4
cdr3_nt: TGCGCCAGCAGCCAAGTGACAGGCGCAAACTATGGCTACACCTTC; cdr3_aa: CASSQVTGANYGYTF; v_call: TRBV4-1; d_call: -; clone_size: -; j_call: TRBJ1-2
cdr3_nt: TGTGCCAGCAGTTACGTCGACAGGGTTTTGCACGAGCAGTACTTC; cdr3_aa: CASSYVDRVLHEQYF; v_call: TRBV6-6; d_call: TRBD1; clone_size: -; j_call: TRBJ2-7
cdr3_nt: TGTGCCAGCAGTGAAAAGTTGGTCAGCACTGAAGCTTTCTTT; cdr3_aa: CASSEKLVSTEAFF; v_call: TRBV2; d_call: -; clone_size: once; j_call: TRBJ1-1